Listed below are T cell receptor beta chains from one sample, sequenced in a study of OX40 agonist ivuxolimab in advanced cancers. TCRdb keeps only in-frame clones here, not all; method: immunoSEQ multiplex PCR. Of more than 45,000 clones listed, approximately 88% are singletons. The sequences come from CD4+ or CD8+ T cells sorted from blood, collected in a trial of the OX40 agonist ivuxolimab. The receptors stem from an adult with an advanced solid tumor such as melanoma, head and neck, liver or kidney cancer. CDR3s include the opening cysteine and the closing phenylalanine or tryptophan. The D gene is left open where the match is weak.

CASSVGNPPYEQYF	TRBV2	TRBJ2-7	-
CASSHETATYEQYF	TRBV6-1	TRBJ2-7	-
CASSALRQSKGKLFF	TRBV19	TRBJ1-4	-
CASSVTGTEQETQYF	TRBV9	TRBJ2-5	TRBD1
CASSLMTGVDEQYF	TRBV6-5	TRBJ2-7	TRBD1
CASSLAGGGNTGELFF	TRBV5-6	TRBJ2-2	TRBD1
CASSMGVANYGYTF	TRBV19	TRBJ1-2	-
CASSPLTGNTEAFF	TRBV18	TRBJ1-1	-
CASSGHRDRQYF	TRBV9	TRBJ2-5	TRBD1
CASSTGNSEAFF	TRBV19	TRBJ1-1	-
CASSLDRQTYGYTF	TRBV5-1	TRBJ1-2	-
CASSSTGQGAFNYGYTF	TRBV28	TRBJ1-2	TRBD1
CASSVTSGTSTDTQYF	TRBV2	TRBJ2-3	TRBD2
CASSTPRQGNNQPQHF	TRBV19	TRBJ1-5	TRBD1
CASSETLDTQYF	TRBV10-2	TRBJ2-3	-
CASSLGAGGFTDTQYF	TRBV11-2	TRBJ2-3	TRBD2
CASSWDRMNTEAFF	TRBV4-1	TRBJ1-1	TRBD1
CASLTGGKLFF	TRBV4-1	TRBJ1-4	-
CASSTSGAANEQFF	TRBV6-1	TRBJ2-1	TRBD2
CASSPVYDEGGTEAFF	TRBV28	TRBJ1-1	-
CASSFSGSRQLYF	TRBV11-2	TRBJ2-7	TRBD2
CASKPTLTETQYF	TRBV27	TRBJ2-5	-
CASRPTGGNGYTF	TRBV5-4	TRBJ1-2	TRBD1
CASSLRQGVGEQYF	TRBV5-4	TRBJ2-7	TRBD1
CSVEETDGTDTQYF	TRBV29-1	TRBJ2-3	-
CASSFYRGTDYEQYF	TRBV7-9	TRBJ2-7	TRBD1
CASSYGIDGNTIYF	TRBV6-5	TRBJ1-3	-
CASSLIPGQGVYEQYF	TRBV11-2	TRBJ2-7	TRBD1
CASRVGLNQPQHF	TRBV27	TRBJ1-5	-
CASRRGQYGYTF	TRBV6-6	TRBJ1-2	-